One and the same sample provided the 2 T cell receptor beta chains below, sequenced in a study of OX40 agonist ivuxolimab in advanced cancers. Receptor amplification or capture employed the immunoSEQ multiplex PCR assay. The table was pulled from immuneACCESS by TCRdb, which kept in-frame rearrangements only. Such tables lose some clones; where checked, under half of the loss comes from unresolved V genes, and the rest has no known cause. This sample comprises about 27,000 clones, roughly 90% of them detected only once. The ten largest clones capture around a fifth of the sample. The starting material was CD4+ or CD8+ T cells sorted from blood, obtained in a trial of the OX40 agonist ivuxolimab. Receptor source: an adult with an advanced solid tumor such as melanoma, head and neck, liver or kidney cancer.

This clone is labeled as medium-sized. V is TRBV28 and J is TRBJ2-7, with TRBD2 matching over 14 bases. Germline loops: CDR1 MDHEN, CDR2 SYDVKM. Losses at the gene ends were 6 bases for V and 3 bases for J; bases not matched to a gene: 16. The CDR3 has 19 residues. CDR3 sequence reads: CASSRGRSGLAGGIYEQYF. DNA for the CDR3: TGTGCCAGCAGCCGGGGTAGGTCCGGACTAGCGGGAGGCATCTACGAGCAGTACTTC.

The chain combines TRBV7-6 with TRBJ2-7, with D perhaps matching TRBD2 (6 bases). CDR3 length: 13 residues. Germline V CDR1 and CDR2: SGHVS, FNYEAQ. V was pared by 3 bases and J by 2 bases, with 8 bases between. This chain's CDR3 is CASSFRGAYEQYF. CDR3 nucleotide sequence: TGTGCCAGCAGCTTCCGCGGGGCCTACGAGCAGTACTTC.